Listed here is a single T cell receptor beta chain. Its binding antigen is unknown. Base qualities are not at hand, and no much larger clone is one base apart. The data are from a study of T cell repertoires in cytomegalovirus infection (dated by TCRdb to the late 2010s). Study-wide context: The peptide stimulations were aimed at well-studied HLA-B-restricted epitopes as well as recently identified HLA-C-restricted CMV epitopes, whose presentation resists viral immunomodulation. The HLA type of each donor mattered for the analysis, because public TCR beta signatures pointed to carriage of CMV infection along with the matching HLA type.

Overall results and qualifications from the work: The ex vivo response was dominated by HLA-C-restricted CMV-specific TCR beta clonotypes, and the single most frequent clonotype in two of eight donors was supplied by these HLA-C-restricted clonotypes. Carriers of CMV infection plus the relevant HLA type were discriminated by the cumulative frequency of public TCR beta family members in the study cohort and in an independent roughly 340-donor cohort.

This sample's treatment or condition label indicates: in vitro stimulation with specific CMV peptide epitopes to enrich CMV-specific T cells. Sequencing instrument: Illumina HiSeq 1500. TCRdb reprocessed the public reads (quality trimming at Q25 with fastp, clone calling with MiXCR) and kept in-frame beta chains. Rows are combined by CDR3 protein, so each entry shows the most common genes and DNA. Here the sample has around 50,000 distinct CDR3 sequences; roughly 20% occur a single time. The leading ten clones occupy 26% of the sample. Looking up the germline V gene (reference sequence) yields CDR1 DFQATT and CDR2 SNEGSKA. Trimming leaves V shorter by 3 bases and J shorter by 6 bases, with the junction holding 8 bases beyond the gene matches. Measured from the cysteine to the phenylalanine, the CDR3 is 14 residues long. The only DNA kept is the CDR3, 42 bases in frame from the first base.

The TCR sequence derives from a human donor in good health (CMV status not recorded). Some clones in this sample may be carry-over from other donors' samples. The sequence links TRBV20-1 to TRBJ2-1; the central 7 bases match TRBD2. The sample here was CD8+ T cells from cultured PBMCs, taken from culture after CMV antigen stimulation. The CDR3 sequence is CSASQGGPGNEQFF. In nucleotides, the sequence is TGCAGTGCTAGTCAGGGAGGGCCGGGCAATGAGCAGTTCTTC.